A single sample is the source of the 32 T cell receptor beta chains below, sequenced in a study of cytomegalovirus exposure and HLA in healthy donors. Primers included in the PCR were 60 Vbeta and 13 Jbeta primers. The data were produced by immunoSEQ multiplex PCR, yet TCRdb's version contains in-frame clones alone and is incomplete. The sample gives about 190,000 clones, around 83% of which show up once; 1.5% to 2% is in the top ten. Sequenced input: PBMCs. These receptors all come from a man aged 40-55 years in good health and CMV-seropositive.

The chain combines TRBV14 with TRBJ1-2; the D gene is possibly TRBD1 (5 bases). The CDR3 length is 15 residues. Trimming removed 0 bases at V and 5 bases at J, with 13 bases between. The germline CDR1 and CDR2 sequences are SGHDN and FVKESK. CDR3 in amino acids: CASSQDLPGLYGYTF. DNA for the CDR3: TGTGCCAGCAGCCAAGATCTTCCAGGGCTATATGGCTACACCTTC. Variable domain in full (rest from reference TRBV14 and TRBJ1-2): EAGVTQFPSHSVIEKGQTVTLRCDPISGHDNLYWYRRVMGKEIKFLLHFVKESKQDESGMPNNRFLAERTGGTYSTLKVQPAELEDSGVYFCASSQDLPGLYGYTFGSGTRLTVV.

The chain uses TRBV14 and TRBJ2-5, with a possible D match to TRBD2 (6 bases). Trimming cost V 1 base and J 6 bases, with 15 bases left between them. The germline V gene encodes CDR1 SGHDN and CDR2 FVKESK. The CDR3 is made up of 15 amino acids. CDR3 residues: CASSQGGTGAKTQYF. The CDR3 nucleotides read TGTGCCAGCAGCCAAGGTGGGACGGGAGCAAAGACCCAGTACTTC.

V is TRBV9 and J is TRBJ1-4; 8 bases align to TRBD1. The length of the CDR3 is 15 residues. J lost 8 bases, V lost 1 base, and 7 bases had no gene match. The germline V gene encodes CDR1 SGDLS and CDR2 YYNGEE. The CDR3, as DNA: TGTGCCAGCAGCGTAACCGGACAGGGCGGAGAAAAACTGTTTTTT. Amino acid sequence: CASSVTGQGGEKLFF.

Note on this clone: One junction end disagrees with the germline gene, perhaps due to a read error. This chain links TRBV27 with TRBJ2-5, with D perhaps TRBD1 (6 bases). Per germline, CDR1 MNHEY and CDR2 SMNVEV (reference sequence). The CDR3 totals 16 residues. The CDR3 DNA reads TGTGTCAGCAGTTTGAGAAAGGGGGTGTACCAAGAGACCCAGTACTTC. This translates into CVSSLRKGVYQETQYF.

This chain links TRBV5-1 with TRBJ2-2; 8 bases line up with TRBD2. Germline V CDR1 and CDR2: SGHRS, YFSETQ. V shed 5 bases and J 4 bases; nucleotides not matched to a gene: 10. CDR3 length: 16 amino acids. The CDR3: CASRVGDTSGTGELFF. The CDR3, as DNA: TGCGCCAGCAGAGTTGGGGATACTAGCGGCACCGGGGAGCTGTTTTTT.

The chain couples TRBV7-2 to TRBJ2-2; perhaps TRBD2 as D (6 bases). V shed 1 base and J shed 2 bases, with 11 bases lying between them. Per germline, CDR1 SGHTA and CDR2 FQGNSA. CDR3 length: 16 amino acids. CDR3 DNA sequence: TGTGCCAGCAGCTTAGTCGGGACTTATAACACCGGGGAGCTGTTTTTT. Translation gives CASSLVGTYNTGELFF.

This chain links TRBV19 with TRBJ1-5; D unclear. The ends were cut back, 9 bases at V and 4 bases at J, with 22 bases in the middle. Germline values: CDR1 LNHDA, CDR2 SQIVND (reference sequence). The CDR3 extends over 16 amino acids. For the CDR3, the DNA is TGTGCCAGCCAGAGACGACCTCTTGAGGGAAATCAGCCCCAGCATTTT. Translated, it gives CASQRRPLEGNQPQHF.

The J gene is TRBJ1-1, the V gene TRBV5-1; the D gene is possibly TRBD1 (6 bases). The CDR3 has 16 residues. The germline V gene encodes CDR1 SGHRS and CDR2 YFSETQ. V was pared by 0 bases and J by 8 bases, with 20 bases between. As DNA, the CDR3 is TGCGCCAGCAGCTTGGCCACCGACAGGCGAGTCCCCGAAGCTTTCTTT. Translated: CASSLATDRRVPEAFF.

V and J are TRBV30 and TRBJ2-7, with D maybe TRBD2 (6 bases). Germline CDR1 GTSNPN, CDR2 SVGIG (reference sequence). The CDR3 has 12 residues. The CDR3 DNA sequence: TGTGCTCTACTGGAGGGGTTACACGAGCAGTACTTC. It yields the protein CALLEGLHEQYF.

This sequence joins TRBV25-1 and TRBJ2-5, with TRBD1 identical over 7 bases. Losses at the gene ends were 10 bases for V and 5 bases for J; bases not matched to a gene: 10. The V gene's germline CDR1 is MGHDK and CDR2 SYGVNS. There are 13 residues in the CDR3. CDR3 residues: CAIEGALGETQYF. The CDR3 DNA follows: TGTGCCATCGAGGGGGCGCTCGGGGAGACCCAGTACTTC. The full variable domain, rest sourced from reference TRBV25-1 and TRBJ2-5, is EADIYQTPRYLVIGTGKKITLECSQTMGHDKMYWYQQDPGMELHLIHYSYGVNSTEKGDLSSESTVSRIRTEHFPLTLESARPSHTSQYLCAIEGALGETQYFGPGTRLLVL.

This clone was seen once. This chain joins TRBV30 and TRBJ1-1, with D possibly matching TRBD1 (6 bases). This CDR3 contains 16 residues. Trimming left V 4 bases short and J 3 bases short, with 21 bases between. Germline values: CDR1 GTSNPN, CDR2 SVGIG (reference sequence). The CDR3 here is CAWIGRGGVGDTEAFF. The CDR3 DNA sequence: TGTGCCTGGATCGGTCGAGGGGGGGTGGGCGACACTGAAGCTTTCTTT.

The CDR3 nucleotides read TGTGCCAGCAGTGAAAGCTTACGGAATCAGCCCCAGCATTTT. It codes for CASSESLRNQPQHF. The gene calls are TRBV6-1 and TRBJ1-5; D is ambiguous. CDR1 MNHNS and CDR2 SASEGT come from the germline V gene. V lost 2 bases, J lost 4 bases, and 9 bases lay in between. The CDR3 consists of 14 residues.

The chain has TRBV28 and TRBJ2-2, with 8 bases identical to TRBD1. Per germline, CDR1 MDHEN and CDR2 SYDVKM. The CDR3 runs 16 residues. V lost 5 bases to trimming and J lost 0 bases; unmatched junction nucleotides: 5. DNA for the CDR3: TGTGCCAGCAGTCCACAGGGGGGCCCGAACACCGGGGAGCTGTTTTTT. Protein: CASSPQGGPNTGELFF.

This chain joins TRBV7-6 and TRBJ2-3; 10 bases are a match to TRBD2. This CDR3 contains 14 residues. The trim removed 6 bases at V and 6 bases at J, leaving 6 bases unmatched. CDR1 SGHVS and CDR2 FNYEAQ come from the germline V gene. The CDR3: CASRRGLADDTQYF. The CDR3 DNA follows: TGTGCCAGCAGGCGAGGACTAGCGGACGATACGCAGTATTTT.

V gene TRBV5-5 combines with J gene TRBJ1-1; 8 bases match TRBD1. The germline V gene has CDR1 SGHKS and CDR2 YYEKEE (reference sequence). Losses at the gene ends were 5 bases for V and 1 base for J; bases not matched to a gene: 4. CDR3 size: 14 residues. The CDR3 bases are TGTGCCAGCAGACCGACAGGGGAGAACACTGAAGCTTTCTTT. The encoded protein is CASRPTGENTEAFF.

The chain uses TRBV5-1 and TRBJ2-2; a possible D gene is TRBD1 (6 bases). The CDR3 length is 12 residues. Per the germline V gene, CDR1 is SGHRS and CDR2 is YFSETQ. Trimming took off 7 bases at V and 7 bases at J, with 11 bases between the two ends. The CDR3 loop is CASYDRFGELFF. CDR3 DNA: TGCGCCAGCTACGACAGGTTCGGGGAGCTGTTTTTT.

V gene TRBV5-1 combines with J gene TRBJ2-3, with 9 bases aligning to TRBD2. This CDR3 has 14 amino acids. With 0 bases clipped from V and 9 bases from J, the junction kept 5 bases outside the gene matches. Germline V CDR1 and CDR2: SGHRS, YFSETQ. The CDR3 bases are TGCGCCAGCAGCTTGGCGGCGGGAGGGGGGACGCAGTATTTT. This encodes CASSLAAGGGTQYF.

CDR3 bases: TGTGCCAGCAGTTCGGTGGACAGGGCGGGGCAGCCCCAGCATTTT. Protein sequence: CASSSVDRAGQPQHF. This chain connects TRBV28 to TRBJ1-5, with 8 positions matching TRBD1. Germline values: CDR1 MDHEN, CDR2 SYDVKM. The CDR3 spans 15 residues. The V and J ends lost 4 bases and 7 bases, in that order; junction bases with no gene match: 9.

The gene calls are TRBV5-1 and TRBJ1-1; D uncertain. The germline V gene has CDR1 SGHRS and CDR2 YFSETQ. There are 14 residues in the CDR3. Trimming shortened V by 2 bases and J by 4 bases, and 12 bases separated the two germline ends. As DNA, the CDR3 is TGCGCCAGCAGCTTCTCCCGCGGTAGCACTGAAGCTTTCTTT. Its translation is CASSFSRGSTEAFF.

The table lists this clone with a count of one. V and J are TRBV11-2 and TRBJ2-7; 9 bases agree with TRBD1. Germline-derived CDR1 and CDR2 are SGHAT and FQNNGV. With V trimmed by 6 bases and J by 4 bases, 10 bases remained unmatched. The CDR3 length is 15 residues. CDR3 sequence: CASSLERTGAYEQYF. The CDR3 DNA sequence: TGTGCCAGCAGTTTGGAGAGGACAGGGGCATACGAGCAGTACTTC. Full variable domain (missing parts from reference TRBV11-2 and TRBJ2-7): EAGVAQSPRYKIIEKRQSVAFWCNPISGHATLYWYQQILGQGPKLLIQFQNNGVVDDSQLPKDRFSAERLKGVDSTLKIQPAKLEDSAVYLCASSLERTGAYEQYFGPGTRLTVT.

The gene calls are TRBV19 and TRBJ1-5; tentatively, D is TRBD1 (6 bases). The germline V gene has CDR1 LNHDA and CDR2 SQIVND (reference sequence). The CDR3 sequence is 13 residues long. V dropped 4 bases and J dropped 4 bases, with 8 bases sitting between them. The CDR3 here is CASSTQGNQPQHF. CDR3 coding DNA: TGTGCCAGTAGTACTCAGGGGAATCAGCCCCAGCATTTT.

This clone was seen just once. The genes are TRBV6-6 and TRBJ1-5; 8 bases are shared with TRBD1. Per the germline V gene, CDR1 is MNHNY and CDR2 is SVGAGI (reference sequence). V trimming: 8 bases; J trimming: 4 bases; junction bases outside the gene matches: 7. The length of the CDR3 is 14 residues. CDR3 bases: TGTGCCAGCGCCACAGGGGGTGGGAATCAGCCCCAGCATTTT. This gives the protein CASATGGGNQPQHF.

The chain uses TRBV2 and TRBJ2-1; 11 nucleotides agree with TRBD2. This CDR3 has 16 amino acids. Germline V gene sequence: CDR1 SNHLY, CDR2 FYNNEI. Unmatched junction bases numbered 4, after V lost 6 bases and J lost 0 bases. The CDR3 spells CASRPGLAGSYNEQFF. CDR3 bases: TGTGCCAGCAGGCCAGGACTAGCGGGCTCCTACAATGAGCAGTTCTTC.

This clone was detected once. This chain links TRBV6-1 with TRBJ2-4; D perhaps matches TRBD1 (7 bases). The CDR3 is 13 residues long. Germline V gives CDR1 MNHNS, CDR2 SASEGT. Trimming shortened V by 6 bases and J by 3 bases, and 9 bases separated the two germline ends. CDR3 sequence (DNA): TGTGCCAGCAGGCGGGACAGCAAAAACATTCAGTACTTC. Protein product: CASRRDSKNIQYF.

This chain uses TRBV7-3 with TRBJ2-6; D is unresolved. Germline V gene sequence: CDR1 SGHTA, CDR2 FQGTGA. The CDR3 runs to 14 residues. Trimming pared 5 bases from V and 0 bases from J, leaving 5 bases between. Here the CDR3 reads CASSPGSGANVLTF. The CDR3 region has the DNA TGTGCCAGCAGCCCGGGCTCTGGGGCCAACGTCCTGACTTTC.

The chain links TRBV10-3 to TRBJ2-7; TRBD1 agrees at 10 bases. The CDR3 is 15 amino acids. Germline V gene lookup returns CDR1 ENHRY and CDR2 SYGVKD. The ends lost 6 bases at V and 5 bases at J; junction bases unmatched: 10. The chain's CDR3 is CAIRGMGQGKHEQYF. CDR3 DNA: TGTGCCATCAGGGGAATGGGACAGGGGAAGCACGAGCAGTACTTC.

The chain employs TRBV28 and TRBJ2-1, with D possibly matching TRBD2 (5 bases). The germline V and J ends were trimmed by 7 bases and 0 bases, with 10 bases remaining between them. CDR3 length equals 14 residues. Germline V gene sequence: CDR1 MDHEN, CDR2 SYDVKM. CDR3 loop: CASTLGLSYNEQFF. CDR3 nucleotide sequence: TGTGCCAGCACCCTCGGACTCTCCTACAATGAGCAGTTCTTC. Full variable domain (missing parts from reference TRBV28 and TRBJ2-1): DVKVTQSSRYLVKRTGEKVFLECVQDMDHENMFWYRQDPGLGLRLIYFSYDVKMKEKGDIPEGYSVSREKKERFSLILESASTNQTSMYLCASTLGLSYNEQFFGPGTRLTVL.

This chain connects TRBV5-6 to TRBJ1-2; D unresolved. V was pared by 4 bases and J by 8 bases, with 18 bases between. This CDR3 contains 14 residues. Germline lookup yields CDR1 SGHDT and CDR2 YYEEEE. This chain's CDR3 is CASSPTVRSQGYTF. For the CDR3, the DNA is TGTGCCAGCAGCCCCACAGTTAGATCTCAAGGCTACACCTTC.

A word on this clone: Distinct nucleotide sequences in the sample also encode this CDR3. The chain recombines TRBV5-1 with TRBJ2-3; TRBD1 is a possible D gene (6 bases). Trimming took off 0 bases at V and 0 bases at J, with 8 bases between the two ends. Germline loops: CDR1 SGHRS, CDR2 YFSETQ. CDR3 length equals 15 residues. CDR3 nucleotides: TGCGCCAGCAGCTTGGCCGGGACAAGCACAGATACGCAGTATTTT. The encoded protein is CASSLAGTSTDTQYF.

A single count supports this clone. This chain links TRBV28 with TRBJ2-5, with a weak D call TRBD1 (6 bases). V was shortened by 7 bases and J by 3 bases, with 15 bases between the two germline ends. Germline V gene sequence: CDR1 MDHEN, CDR2 SYDVKM. CDR3 size: 14 residues. The CDR3 here is CASKTGQVKETQYF. CDR3 DNA: TGTGCCAGCAAAACGGGACAAGTAAAAGAGACCCAGTACTTC.

The V gene is TRBV23-1, the J gene TRBJ1-1; 7 bases agree with TRBD1. TRBV23-1 is noted as an ORF with a role that remains uncertain. With 0 bases clipped from V and 6 bases from J, the junction kept 19 bases outside the gene matches. The CDR3 is 19 residues long. The CDR3 DNA reads as TGCGCCAGCAGTCAATCGGGGGGTGGGACGGCAGGGGGTCGGTCTGAAGCTTTCTTT. Amino acids: CASSQSGGGTAGGRSEAFF.

A few counts support this clone. The chain employs TRBV6-1 and TRBJ2-7; tentative D call: TRBD2 (6 bases). The CDR3 has 15 amino acids. V lost 6 bases, J lost 0 bases, and 15 bases lay in between. Per the germline V gene, CDR1 is MNHNS and CDR2 is SASEGT. The CDR3 nucleotides are TGTGCCAGCAGCTACAGTAGCGGCAGCTCCTACGAGCAGTACTTC. Its protein product is CASSYSSGSSYEQYF.